The subject of this entry is one TCR beta chain. The data belong to a study of shared clonotypes between healthy human individuals. The assay ran at deep level. Genomic DNA belonging to each subset was distributed in equal measure over several immunoSEQ plates. Some 30,000 T cell genomes, or about 190 ng DNA, went into the sorted-subset replicate PCRs. Generated by immunoSEQ multiplex PCR, the TCRdb table keeps only in-frame clones and is missing some. In the table there are approximately 740,000 clones, around 93% of which are singletons. This CDR3 region has 14 residues. Trimming removed 4 bases from V and 2 bases from J, with 12 bases in between. Germline V gene data show CDR1 as SGHAT and CDR2 as FQNNGV. In the naive CD8 group, cells lacked CD45RO and were positively selected for CCR7, so terminally differentiated effector memory CD45RA+ cells were left out. Adult donors, all healthy and HIV-negative, had no recent acute infections or vaccinations.

The TCR comes from a man aged 30-40 years in good health. Sequenced: naive CD8+ T cells sorted from blood. The rearrangement uses TRBV11-2 and TRBJ2-7; TRBD1 is a possible D gene (5 bases). This CDR3 is CASSSPTVTYEQYF. The CDR3 coding sequence is TGTGCCAGCAGCTCCCCGACAGTAACCTACGAGCAGTACTTC.